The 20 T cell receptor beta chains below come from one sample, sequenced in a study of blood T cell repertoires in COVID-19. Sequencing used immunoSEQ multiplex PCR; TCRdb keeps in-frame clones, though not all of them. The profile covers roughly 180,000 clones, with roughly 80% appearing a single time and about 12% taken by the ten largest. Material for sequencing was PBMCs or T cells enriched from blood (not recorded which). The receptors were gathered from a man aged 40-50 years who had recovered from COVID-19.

In nucleotides, the CDR3 is TGTGCCAGCAGCTCCAGCCGGGCTAGCGGGGCCCTCTACAATGAGCAGTTCTTC. It encodes CASSSSRASGALYNEQFF. The chain is built from TRBV3-1 (or the pseudogene TRBV3-2) and TRBJ2-1, with TRBD2 matching over 9 bases. Per the germline V gene, CDR1 is LGHDT and CDR2 is YNNKEL (reference sequence). The CDR3 has 18 amino acids. With V trimmed by 5 bases and J by 3 bases, 14 bases remained unmatched.

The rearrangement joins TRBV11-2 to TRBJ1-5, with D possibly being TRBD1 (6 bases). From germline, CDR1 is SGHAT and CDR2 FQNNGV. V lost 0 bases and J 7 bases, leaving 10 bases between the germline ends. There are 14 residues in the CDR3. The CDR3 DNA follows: TGTGCCAGCAGCTTAGACACAGGGAGCCAGCCCCAGCATTTT. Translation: CASSLDTGSQPQHF.

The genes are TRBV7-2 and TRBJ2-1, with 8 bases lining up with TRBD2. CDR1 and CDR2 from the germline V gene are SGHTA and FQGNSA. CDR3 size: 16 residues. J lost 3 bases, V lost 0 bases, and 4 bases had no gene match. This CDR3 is CASSLAFSGSYNEQFF. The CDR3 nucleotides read TGTGCCAGCAGCTTAGCGTTCAGCGGGAGCTACAATGAGCAGTTCTTC.

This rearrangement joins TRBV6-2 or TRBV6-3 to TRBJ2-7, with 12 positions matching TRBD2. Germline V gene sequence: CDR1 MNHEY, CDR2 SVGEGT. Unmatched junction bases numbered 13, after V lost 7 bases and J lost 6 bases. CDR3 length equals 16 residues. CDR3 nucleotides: TGTGCCAGCAACCCATCAAGCCTAGCGGGAGGGGGCGAGCAGTACGTC. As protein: CASNPSSLAGGGEQYV.

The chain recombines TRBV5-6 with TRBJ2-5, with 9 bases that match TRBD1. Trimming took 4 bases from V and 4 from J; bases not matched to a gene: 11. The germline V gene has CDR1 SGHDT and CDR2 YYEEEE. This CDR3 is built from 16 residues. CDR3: CASSTLTGGEVETQYF. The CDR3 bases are TGTGCCAGCAGCACCTTAACAGGGGGCGAGGTAGAGACCCAGTACTTC.

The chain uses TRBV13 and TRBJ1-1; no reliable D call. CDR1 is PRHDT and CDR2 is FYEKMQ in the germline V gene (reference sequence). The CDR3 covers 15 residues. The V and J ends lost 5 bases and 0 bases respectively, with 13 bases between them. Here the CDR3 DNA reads TGTGCCAGCAGCCTCCGCTCCGGGATGAACACTGAAGCTTTCTTT. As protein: CASSLRSGMNTEAFF.

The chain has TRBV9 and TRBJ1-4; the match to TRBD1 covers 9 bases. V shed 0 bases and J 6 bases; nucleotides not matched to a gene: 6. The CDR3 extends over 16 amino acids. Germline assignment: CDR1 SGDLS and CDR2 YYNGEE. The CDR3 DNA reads TGTGCCAGCAGCGTAGGGGAACAGGGGGCTGATGAAAAACTGTTTTTT. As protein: CASSVGEQGADEKLFF.

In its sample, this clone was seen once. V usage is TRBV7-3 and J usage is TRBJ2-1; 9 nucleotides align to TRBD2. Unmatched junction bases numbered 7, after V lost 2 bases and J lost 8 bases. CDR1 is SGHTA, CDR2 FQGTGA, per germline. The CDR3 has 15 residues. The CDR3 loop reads CASSLGSGSGYEQFF. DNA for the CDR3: TGTGCCAGCAGCTTAGGTAGCGGGAGTGGGTATGAGCAGTTCTTC.

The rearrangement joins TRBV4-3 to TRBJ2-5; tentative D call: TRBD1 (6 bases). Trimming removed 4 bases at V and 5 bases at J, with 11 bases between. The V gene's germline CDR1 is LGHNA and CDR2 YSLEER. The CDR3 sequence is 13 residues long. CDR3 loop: CASSPSGVETQYF. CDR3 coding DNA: TGCGCCAGCAGCCCCTCAGGGGTCGAGACCCAGTACTTC.

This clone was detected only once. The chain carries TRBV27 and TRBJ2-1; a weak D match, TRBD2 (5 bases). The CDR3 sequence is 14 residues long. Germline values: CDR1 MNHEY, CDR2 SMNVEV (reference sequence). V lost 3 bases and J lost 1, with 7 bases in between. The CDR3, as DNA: TGTGCCAGCAGTTTTACGGGATCCTACAATGAGCAGTTCTTC. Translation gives CASSFTGSYNEQFF.

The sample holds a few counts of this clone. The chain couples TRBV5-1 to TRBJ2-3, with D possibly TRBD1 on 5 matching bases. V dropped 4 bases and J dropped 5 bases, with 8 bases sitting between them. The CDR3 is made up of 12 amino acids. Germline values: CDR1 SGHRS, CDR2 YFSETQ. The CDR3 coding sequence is TGCGCCAGCAGCAGGACACAAGATACGCAGTATTTT. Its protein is CASSRTQDTQYF.

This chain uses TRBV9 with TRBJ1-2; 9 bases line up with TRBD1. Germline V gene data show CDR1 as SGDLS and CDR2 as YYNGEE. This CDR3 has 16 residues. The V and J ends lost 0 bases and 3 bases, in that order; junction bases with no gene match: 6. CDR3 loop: CASSVAWTGEDYGYTF. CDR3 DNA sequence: TGTGCCAGCAGCGTAGCCTGGACAGGGGAAGACTATGGCTACACCTTC.

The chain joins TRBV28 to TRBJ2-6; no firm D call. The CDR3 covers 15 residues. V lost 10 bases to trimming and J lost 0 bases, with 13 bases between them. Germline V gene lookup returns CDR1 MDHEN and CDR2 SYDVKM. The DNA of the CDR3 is TGTGCCATCCAGACACCATACTCTGGGGCCAACGTCCTGACTTTC. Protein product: CAIQTPYSGANVLTF.

CDR3 in amino acids: CASIQLAGAGEQFF. The CDR3 DNA reads TGTGCCAGCATTCAGCTAGCGGGAGCTGGTGAGCAGTTCTTC. The chain recombines TRBV2 with TRBJ2-1; 10 bases line up with TRBD2. V lost 7 bases, J lost 9 bases, and 9 bases stayed unmatched. The CDR3 is 14 amino acids. Germline lookup yields CDR1 SNHLY and CDR2 FYNNEI.

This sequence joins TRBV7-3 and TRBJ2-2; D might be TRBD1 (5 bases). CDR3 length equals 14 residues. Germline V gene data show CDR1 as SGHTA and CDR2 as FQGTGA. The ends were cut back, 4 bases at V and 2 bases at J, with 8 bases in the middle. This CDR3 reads CASSSGPNTGELFF. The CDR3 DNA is TGTGCCAGCAGCTCAGGGCCTAACACCGGGGAGCTGTTTTTT.

Here the CDR3 DNA reads TGCGCCAGCATAAGCGGACAGGGGCCACCGGAGGCCCAGTACTTC. Amino acid sequence: CASISGQGPPEAQYF. The rearrangement links TRBV5-1 to TRBJ2-5; 9 bases match TRBD1. The germline gives CDR1 SGHRS, CDR2 YFSETQ. The CDR3 spans 15 residues. With 6 bases clipped from V and 9 bases from J, the junction kept 15 bases outside the gene matches.

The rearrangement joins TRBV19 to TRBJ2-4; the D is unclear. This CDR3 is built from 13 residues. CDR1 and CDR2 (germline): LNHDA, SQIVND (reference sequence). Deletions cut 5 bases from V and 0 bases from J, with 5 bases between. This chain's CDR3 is CASSGVAKNIQYF. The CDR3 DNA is TGTGCCAGTAGTGGAGTAGCCAAAAACATTCAGTACTTC. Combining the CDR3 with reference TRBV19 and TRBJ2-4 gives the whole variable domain DGGITQSPKYLFRKEGQNVTLSCEQNLNHDAMYWYRQDPGQGLRLIYYSQIVNDFQKGDIAEGYSVSREKKESFPLTVTSAQKNPTAFYLCASSGVAKNIQYFGAGTRLSVL.

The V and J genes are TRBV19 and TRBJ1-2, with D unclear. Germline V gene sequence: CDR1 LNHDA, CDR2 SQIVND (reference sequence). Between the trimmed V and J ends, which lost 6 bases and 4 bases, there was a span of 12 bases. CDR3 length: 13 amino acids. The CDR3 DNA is TGTGCCAGTAGAGACACAGCAACCTATGGCTACACCTTC. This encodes CASRDTATYGYTF.

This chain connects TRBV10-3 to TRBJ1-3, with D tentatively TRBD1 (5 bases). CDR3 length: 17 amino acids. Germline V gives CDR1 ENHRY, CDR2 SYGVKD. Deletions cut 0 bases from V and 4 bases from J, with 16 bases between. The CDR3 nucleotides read TGTGCCATCAGTGAGTCCCTTTCCGGGACTCTCGGAAACACCATATATTTT. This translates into CAISESLSGTLGNTIYF.

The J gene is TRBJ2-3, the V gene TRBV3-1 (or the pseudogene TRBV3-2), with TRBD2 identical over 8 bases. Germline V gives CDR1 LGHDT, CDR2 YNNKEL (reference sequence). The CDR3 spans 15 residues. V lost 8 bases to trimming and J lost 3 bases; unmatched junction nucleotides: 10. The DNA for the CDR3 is TGTGCCAGCTCCCTGAGCGGGAGTATGACAGATACGCAGTATTTT. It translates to CASSLSGSMTDTQYF.